Listed below are T cell receptor beta chains from one sample, sequenced in a study of identical twins. One entry per CDR3 protein, called by TCRdb with MiXCR from the 5' RACE reads. Of roughly 250,000 distinct CDR3 sequences listed, approximately 7.3% were seen once; the top ten hold under 7%. These data also formed part of another study, on yellow fever vaccine responses in identical twins.

Sequencing used CD8+ T cells sorted from blood. The receptor set was obtained from a woman under 30 in good health. The CDR3 runs from the conserved cysteine through the conserved F or W. A D gene is named only where the DNA matches it firmly. For some rows the clone size is stated as once, few or many, or as a class when expanded; others skip it.

size: .; J: TRBJ2-3; D: TRBD2; V: TRBV20-1; DNA: TGCAGTGCTAGAGGCTGGCGGGAGGGCTCTCTTAGCACAGATACGCAGTATTTT; CDR3: CSARGWREGSLSTDTQYF
size: few; J: TRBJ2-1; D: .; V: TRBV5-5; DNA: TGTGCCAGCAGCTTGGAGTTTAGCGTTGAGCAGTTCTTC; CDR3: CASSLEFSVEQFF
size: .; J: TRBJ2-1; D: TRBD2; V: TRBV4-2; DNA: TGTGCCAGCAGCCAAGGGTTGAGCGGGGGGATCGTACAATGGGAGCAGTTCTTC; CDR3: CASSQGLSGGIVQWEQFF
size: .; J: TRBJ2-1; D: .; V: TRBV7-3; DNA: TGTGCCAGCAGTTATGGACTGGGGAATGAGCAGTTCTTC; CDR3: CASSYGLGNEQFF
size: many; J: TRBJ2-1; D: TRBD2; V: TRBV7-9; DNA: TGTGCCAGCAGCTATAGCGGGGGGGCCTCCTACAATGAGCAGTTCTTC; CDR3: CASSYSGGASYNEQFF
size: many; J: TRBJ2-3; D: .; V: TRBV27; DNA: TGTGCCAGCAGTTTAGAGGGGTTCACAGATACGCAGTATTTT; CDR3: CASSLEGFTDTQYF
size: few; J: TRBJ2-5; D: TRBD2; V: TRBV29-1; DNA: TGCAGCGTGGGGACTAGCGGGGGCATTACGACCCAGTACTTC; CDR3: CSVGTSGGITTQYF
size: .; J: TRBJ2-3; D: .; V: TRBV29-1; DNA: TGCAGCGTCGTCTATGACTGGGAGGCGGCAGATACGCAGTATTTT; CDR3: CSVVYDWEAADTQYF
size: .; J: TRBJ2-7; D: .; V: TRBV11-1; DNA: TGTGCCAGCAGCTTAGTAAGCCACTACGAGCAGTACTTC; CDR3: CASSLVSHYEQYF
size: .; J: TRBJ2-5; D: .; V: TRBV28; DNA: TGTGCCAGCAGTTTACATCACCCCAGGCAGATCCAAGAGACCCAGTACTTC; CDR3: CASSLHHPRQIQETQYF
size: few; J: TRBJ2-1; D: .; V: TRBV20-1; DNA: TGCAGTGCTAGAGATAGCAGGGGTGAGCAGTTCTTC; CDR3: CSARDSRGEQFF
size: many; J: TRBJ2-2; D: .; V: TRBV11-2; DNA: TGTGCCAGCAGCTTAAAAAGGCCTGCCTTTGGCGGGGAGCTGTTTTTT; CDR3: CASSLKRPAFGGELFF
size: many; J: TRBJ2-1; D: .; V: TRBV12-3/TRBV12-4; DNA: TGTGCCAGCAGTTTGGAAGCCCGACGTGAGCAGTTCTTC; CDR3: CASSLEARREQFF
size: .; J: TRBJ1-5; D: TRBD1; V: TRBV5-8; DNA: TGTGCCAGCCGGACAGGGGGCTTCAATCAGCCCCAGCATTTT; CDR3: CASRTGGFNQPQHF
size: few; J: TRBJ1-1; D: .; V: TRBV12-3/TRBV12-4; DNA: TGTGCCAGCAGCATGAACACTGAAGCTTTCTTT; CDR3: CASSMNTEAFF
size: few; J: TRBJ2-1; D: TRBD1; V: TRBV7-9; DNA: TGTGCCAGCAGCCCTAAAACAGGGGGCGTAATCAATGAGCAGTTCTTC; CDR3: CASSPKTGGVINEQFF
size: few; J: TRBJ2-5; D: .; V: TRBV29-1; DNA: TGCAGCGTTGAAGTGGGGGAAGAGACCCAGTACTTC; CDR3: CSVEVGEETQYF
size: many; J: TRBJ1-1; D: TRBD1; V: TRBV20-1; DNA: TGCAGTGCTAGAGCGGACAGGGGAGACACTGAAGCTTTCTTT; CDR3: CSARADRGDTEAFF
size: many; J: TRBJ2-1; D: .; V: TRBV2; DNA: TGTGCCAGCAGCCCACGCGAAAATGAGCAGTTCTTC; CDR3: CASSPRENEQFF
size: few; J: TRBJ1-5; D: .; V: TRBV12-3/TRBV12-4; DNA: TGTGCCAGCAGTTTCTTAGGGCCCGGGGTTCAGCCCCAGCATTTT; CDR3: CASSFLGPGVQPQHF